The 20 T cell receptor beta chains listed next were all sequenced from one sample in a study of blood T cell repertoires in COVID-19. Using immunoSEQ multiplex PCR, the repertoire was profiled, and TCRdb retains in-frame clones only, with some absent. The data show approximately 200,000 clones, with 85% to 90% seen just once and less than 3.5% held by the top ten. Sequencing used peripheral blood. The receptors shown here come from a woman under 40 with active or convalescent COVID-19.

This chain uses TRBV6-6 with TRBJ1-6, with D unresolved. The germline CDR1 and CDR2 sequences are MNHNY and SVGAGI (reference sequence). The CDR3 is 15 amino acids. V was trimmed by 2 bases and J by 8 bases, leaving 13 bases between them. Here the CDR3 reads CASSYVGRADSPLHF. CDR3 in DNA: TGTGCCAGCAGTTACGTCGGGCGGGCCGATTCACCCCTCCACTTT.

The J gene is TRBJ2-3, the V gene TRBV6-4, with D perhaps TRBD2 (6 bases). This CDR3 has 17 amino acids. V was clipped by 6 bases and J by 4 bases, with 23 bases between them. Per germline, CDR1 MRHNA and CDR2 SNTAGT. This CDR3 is CASRERTSFKEADTQYF. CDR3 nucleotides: TGTGCCAGCAGAGAAAGAACTAGCTTTAAAGAGGCAGATACGCAGTATTTT.

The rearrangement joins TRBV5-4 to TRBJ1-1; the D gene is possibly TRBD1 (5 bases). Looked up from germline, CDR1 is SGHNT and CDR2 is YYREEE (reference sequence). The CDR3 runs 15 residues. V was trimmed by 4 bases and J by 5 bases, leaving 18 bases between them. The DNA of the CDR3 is TGTGCCAGCAGCCCCGTGGCAGGGTTGGAAACTGAAGCTTTCTTT. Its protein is CASSPVAGLETEAFF.

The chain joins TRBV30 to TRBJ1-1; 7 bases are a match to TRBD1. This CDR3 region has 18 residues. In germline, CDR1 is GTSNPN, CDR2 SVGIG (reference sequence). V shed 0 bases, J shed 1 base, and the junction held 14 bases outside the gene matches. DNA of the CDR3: TGTGCCTGGAGTGTACGAAGACAGGGCCGAGGAAGGAACACTGAAGCTTTCTTT. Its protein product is CAWSVRRQGRGRNTEAFF.

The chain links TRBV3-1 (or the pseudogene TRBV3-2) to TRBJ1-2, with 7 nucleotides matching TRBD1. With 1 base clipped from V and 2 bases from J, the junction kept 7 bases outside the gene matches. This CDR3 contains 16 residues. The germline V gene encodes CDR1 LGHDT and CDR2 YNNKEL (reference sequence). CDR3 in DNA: TGTGCCAGCAGCCAAGGGCGACAGGGATTAAACTATGGCTACACCTTC. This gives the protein CASSQGRQGLNYGYTF.

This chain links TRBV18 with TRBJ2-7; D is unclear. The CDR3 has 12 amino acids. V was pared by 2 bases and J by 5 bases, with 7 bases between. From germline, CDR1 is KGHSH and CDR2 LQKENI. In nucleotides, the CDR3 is TGTGCCAGCTCACCATCCCGAGACGAGCAGTACTTC. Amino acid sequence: CASSPSRDEQYF. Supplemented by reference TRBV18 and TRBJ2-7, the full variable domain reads NAGVMQNPRHLVRRRGQEARLRCSPMKGHSHVYWYRQLPEEGLKFMVYLQKENIIDESGMPKERFSAEFPKEGPSILRIQQVVRGDSAAYFCASSPSRDEQYFGPGTRLTVT.

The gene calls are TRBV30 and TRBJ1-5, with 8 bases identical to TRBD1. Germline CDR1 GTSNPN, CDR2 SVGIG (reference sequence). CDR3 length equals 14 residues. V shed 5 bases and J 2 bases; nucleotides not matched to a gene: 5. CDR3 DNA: TGTGCCTGGGACAGGGGTTCGGGCAATCAGCCCCAGCATTTT. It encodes CAWDRGSGNQPQHF.

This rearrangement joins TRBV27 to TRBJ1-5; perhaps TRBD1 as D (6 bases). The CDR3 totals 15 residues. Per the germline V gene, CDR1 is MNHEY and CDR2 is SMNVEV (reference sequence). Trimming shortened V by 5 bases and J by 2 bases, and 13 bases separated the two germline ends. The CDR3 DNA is TGTGCCAGCAGTGGGACCGCAGGGGGCAATCAGCCCCAGCATTTT. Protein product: CASSGTAGGNQPQHF.

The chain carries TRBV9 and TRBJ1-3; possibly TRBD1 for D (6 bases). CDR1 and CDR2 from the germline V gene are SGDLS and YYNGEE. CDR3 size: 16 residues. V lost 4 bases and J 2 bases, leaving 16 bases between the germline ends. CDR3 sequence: CASSPGGRETGNTIYF. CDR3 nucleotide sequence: TGTGCCAGCAGCCCTGGGGGCAGGGAAACTGGAAACACCATATATTTT.

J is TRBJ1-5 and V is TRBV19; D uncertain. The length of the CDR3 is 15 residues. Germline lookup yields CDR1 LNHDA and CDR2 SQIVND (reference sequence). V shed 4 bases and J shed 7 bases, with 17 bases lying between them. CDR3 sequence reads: CASSSPDRGEQPQHF. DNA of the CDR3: TGTGCCAGTAGTAGCCCGGATCGAGGAGAACAGCCCCAGCATTTT.

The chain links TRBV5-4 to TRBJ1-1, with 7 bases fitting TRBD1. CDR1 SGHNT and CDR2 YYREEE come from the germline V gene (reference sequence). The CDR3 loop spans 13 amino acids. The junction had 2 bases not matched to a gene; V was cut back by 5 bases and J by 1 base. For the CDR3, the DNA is TGTGCCAGCAGGCCAGGGGGGAACACTGAAGCTTTCTTT. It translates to CASRPGGNTEAFF.

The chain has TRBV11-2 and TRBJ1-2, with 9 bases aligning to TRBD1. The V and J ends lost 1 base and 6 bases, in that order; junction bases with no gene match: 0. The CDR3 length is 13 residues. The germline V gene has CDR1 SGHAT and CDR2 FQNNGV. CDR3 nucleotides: TGTGCCAGCAGCTTAGGACAGGGGGATGGCTACACCTTC. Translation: CASSLGQGDGYTF. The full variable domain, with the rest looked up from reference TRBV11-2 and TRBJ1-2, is EAGVAQSPRYKIIEKRQSVAFWCNPISGHATLYWYQQILGQGPKLLIQFQNNGVVDDSQLPKDRFSAERLKGVDSTLKIQPAKLEDSAVYLCASSLGQGDGYTFGSGTRLTVV.

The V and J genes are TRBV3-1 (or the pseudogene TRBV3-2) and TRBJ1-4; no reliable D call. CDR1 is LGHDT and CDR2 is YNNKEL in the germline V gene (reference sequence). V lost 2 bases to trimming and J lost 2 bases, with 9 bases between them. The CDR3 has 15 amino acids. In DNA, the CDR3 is TGTGCCAGCAGCCAATCCAGGTCTACTAATGAAAAACTGTTTTTT. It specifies CASSQSRSTNEKLFF.

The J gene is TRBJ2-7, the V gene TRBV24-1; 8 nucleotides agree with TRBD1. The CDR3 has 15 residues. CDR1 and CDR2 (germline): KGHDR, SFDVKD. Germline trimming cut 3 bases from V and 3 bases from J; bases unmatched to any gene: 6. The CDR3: CATSDVGQGGYEQYF. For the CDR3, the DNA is TGTGCCACCAGTGATGTAGGACAGGGAGGCTACGAGCAGTACTTC.

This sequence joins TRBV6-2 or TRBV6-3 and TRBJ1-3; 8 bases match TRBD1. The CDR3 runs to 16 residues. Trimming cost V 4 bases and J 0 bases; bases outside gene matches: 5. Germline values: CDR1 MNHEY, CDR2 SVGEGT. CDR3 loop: CASSSQGARSGNTIYF. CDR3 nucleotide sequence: TGTGCCAGCAGTTCGCAGGGGGCGCGCTCTGGAAACACCATATATTTT.

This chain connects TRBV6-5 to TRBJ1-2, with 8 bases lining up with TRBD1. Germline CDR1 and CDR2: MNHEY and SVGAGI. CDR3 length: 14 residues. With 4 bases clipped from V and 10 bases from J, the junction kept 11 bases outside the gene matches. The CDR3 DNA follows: TGTGCCAGCAGTTCCTCGGACAGGGCCCTCTCCTACACCTTC. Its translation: CASSSSDRALSYTF.

This CDR3 reads CASRLDRGSGYTF. The CDR3 bases are TGTGCCAGCAGACTGGACAGGGGGAGCGGCTACACCTTC. The J gene is TRBJ1-2, the V gene TRBV6-5, with 10 bases fitting TRBD1. Per the germline V gene, CDR1 is MNHEY and CDR2 is SVGAGI. Losses at the gene ends were 6 bases for V and 8 bases for J; bases not matched to a gene: 6. This CDR3 region has 13 residues.

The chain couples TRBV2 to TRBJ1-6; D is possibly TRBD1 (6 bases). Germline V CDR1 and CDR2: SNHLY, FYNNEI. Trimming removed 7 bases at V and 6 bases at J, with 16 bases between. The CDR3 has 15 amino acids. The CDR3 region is CASTFYQGFNSPLHF. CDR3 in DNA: TGTGCCAGCACCTTCTACCAGGGGTTTAATTCACCCCTCCACTTT.

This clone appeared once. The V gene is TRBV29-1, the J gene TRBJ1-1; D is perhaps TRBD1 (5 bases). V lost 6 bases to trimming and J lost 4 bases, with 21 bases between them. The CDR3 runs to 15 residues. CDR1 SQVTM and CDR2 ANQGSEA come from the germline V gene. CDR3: CSVTDTFRGRTEAFF. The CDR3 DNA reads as TGCAGCGTGACGGACACCTTTCGCGGCCGCACTGAAGCTTTCTTT.

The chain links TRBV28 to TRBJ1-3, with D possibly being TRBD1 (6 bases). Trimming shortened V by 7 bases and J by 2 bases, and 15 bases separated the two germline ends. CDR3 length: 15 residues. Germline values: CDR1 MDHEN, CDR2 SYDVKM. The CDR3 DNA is TGTGCCAGCACCGCCGCCCCAGGGGCTGGAAACACCATATATTTT. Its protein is CASTAAPGAGNTIYF.